The T cell receptor (beta chain) described here comes from a study of CD8 T cells in Susac syndrome. Across the whole study: Patients with Susac syndrome were therapy-naive, treated with corticosteroids, or treated with intravenous immunoglobulin alone when blood was collected.

In regard to this clonotype: Its matching antigen is unknown.

CDR3 length: 13 residues. V lost 0 bases, J lost 4 bases, and 6 bases lay in between. Germline V gene lookup returns CDR1 SGDLS and CDR2 YYNGEE. The study's findings and limits: The study recognized that its TCR sequencing and HLA analysis covered a relatively small number of individuals.

Reverse transcription used roughly 0.45 to 1 ug RNA and random hexamers. Amplification of TCR beta CDR3 by immunoSEQ multiplex PCR spanned 54 Vbeta and 13 Jbeta. TCRdb re-called the immunoSEQ multiplex PCR reads with MiXCR, one entry per CDR3 protein. The sample lists roughly 84,000 distinct CDR3 sequences; 90% to 97% were seen once. The sequenced sample was CD8+ T cells from PBMCs. V gene TRBV9 combines with J gene TRBJ2-3, with D possibly TRBD1 on 6 matching bases. This sequence originates from a human donor with Susac syndrome. CDR3 coding DNA: TGTGCCAGCAGCGTAGAGGGGGCAGATACGCAGTATTTT. Translating it yields CASSVEGADTQYF.